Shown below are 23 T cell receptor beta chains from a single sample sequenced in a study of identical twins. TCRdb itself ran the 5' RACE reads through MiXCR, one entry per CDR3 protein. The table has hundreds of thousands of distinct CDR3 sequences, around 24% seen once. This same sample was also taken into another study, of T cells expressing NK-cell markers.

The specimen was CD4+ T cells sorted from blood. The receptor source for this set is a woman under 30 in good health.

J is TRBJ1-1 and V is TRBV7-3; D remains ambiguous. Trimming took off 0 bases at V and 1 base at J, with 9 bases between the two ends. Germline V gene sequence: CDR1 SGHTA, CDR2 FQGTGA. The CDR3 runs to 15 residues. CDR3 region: CASSLTPQENTEAFF. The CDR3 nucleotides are TGTGCCAGCAGCTTAACGCCCCAGGAGAACACTGAAGCTTTCTTT.

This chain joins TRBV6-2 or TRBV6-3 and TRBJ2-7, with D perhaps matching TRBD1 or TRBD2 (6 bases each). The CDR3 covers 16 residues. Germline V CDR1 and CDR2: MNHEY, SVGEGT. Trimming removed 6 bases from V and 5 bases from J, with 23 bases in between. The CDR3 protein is CASRPRGTSHHNEQYF. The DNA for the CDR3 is TGTGCCAGCAGACCCCGCGGGACAAGTCACCATAACGAGCAGTACTTC.

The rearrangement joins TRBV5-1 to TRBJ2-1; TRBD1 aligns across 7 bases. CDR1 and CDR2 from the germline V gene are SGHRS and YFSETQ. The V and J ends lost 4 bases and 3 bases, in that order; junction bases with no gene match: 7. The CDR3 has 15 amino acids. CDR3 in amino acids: CASSDSGQSYNEQFF. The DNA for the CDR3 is TGCGCCAGCAGCGATTCGGGACAGAGCTACAATGAGCAGTTCTTC.

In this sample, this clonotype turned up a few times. The CDR3 protein is CASSQQTGGTDTQYF. In nucleotides, the CDR3 is TGCGCCAGCAGCCAACAGACAGGCGGCACAGATACGCAGTATTTT. The gene calls are TRBV5-1 and TRBJ2-3; D may be TRBD1 (6 bases). CDR3 length: 15 residues. V lost 4 bases, J lost 1 base, and 13 bases lay in between. From germline, CDR1 is SGHRS and CDR2 YFSETQ. Drawing the rest from reference TRBV5-1 and TRBJ2-3, the complete variable domain is KAGVTQTPRYLIKTRGQQVTLSCSPISGHRSVSWYQQTPGQGLQFLFEYFSETQRNKGNFPGRFSGRQFSNSRSEMNVSTLELGDSALYLCASSQQTGGTDTQYFGPGTRLTVL.

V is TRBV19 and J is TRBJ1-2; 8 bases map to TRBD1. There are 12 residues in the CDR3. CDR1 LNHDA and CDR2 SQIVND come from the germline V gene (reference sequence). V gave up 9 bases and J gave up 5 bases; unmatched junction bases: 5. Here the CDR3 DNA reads TGTGCCAGCTCGGACAGGGTTTATGGCTACACCTTC. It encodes CASSDRVYGYTF.

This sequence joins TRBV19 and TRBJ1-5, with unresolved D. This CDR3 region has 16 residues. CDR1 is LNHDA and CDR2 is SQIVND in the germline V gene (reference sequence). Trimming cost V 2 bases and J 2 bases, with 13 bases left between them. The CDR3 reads CASSIKVAMGNQPQHF. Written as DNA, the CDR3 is TGTGCCAGTAGTATAAAGGTTGCCATGGGCAATCAGCCCCAGCATTTT.

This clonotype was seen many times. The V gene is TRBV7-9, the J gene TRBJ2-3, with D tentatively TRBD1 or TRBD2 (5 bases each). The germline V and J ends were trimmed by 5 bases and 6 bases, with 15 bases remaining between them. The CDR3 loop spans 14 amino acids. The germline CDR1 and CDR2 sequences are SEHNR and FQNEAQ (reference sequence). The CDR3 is CASSPSGGADTQYF. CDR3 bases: TGTGCCAGCAGCCCGAGCGGTGGGGCGGATACGCAGTATTTT.

CDR3 coding DNA: TGTGCCAGCAGTTTTGGGAGGGCAGATACGCAGTATTTT. This sequence encodes CASSFGRADTQYF. The chain has TRBV27 and TRBJ2-3; 7 nucleotides line up with TRBD2. This CDR3 comprises 13 residues. V lost 3 bases, J lost 4 bases, and 1 base stayed unmatched. Germline V gene lookup returns CDR1 MNHEY and CDR2 SMNVEV (reference sequence).

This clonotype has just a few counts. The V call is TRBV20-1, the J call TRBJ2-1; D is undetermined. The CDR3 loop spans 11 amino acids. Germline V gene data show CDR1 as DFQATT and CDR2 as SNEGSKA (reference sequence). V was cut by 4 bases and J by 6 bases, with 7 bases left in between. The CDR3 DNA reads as TGCAGTGCTAAGGCTTTCAATGAGCAGTTCTTC. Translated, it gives CSAKAFNEQFF.

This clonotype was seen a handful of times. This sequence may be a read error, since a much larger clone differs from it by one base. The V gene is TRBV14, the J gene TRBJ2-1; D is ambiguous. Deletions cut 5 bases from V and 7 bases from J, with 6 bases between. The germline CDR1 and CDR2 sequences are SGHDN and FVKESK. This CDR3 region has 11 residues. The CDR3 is CASSVQNEQFF. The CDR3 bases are TGTGCCAGCAGCGTACAAAATGAGCAGTTCTTC.

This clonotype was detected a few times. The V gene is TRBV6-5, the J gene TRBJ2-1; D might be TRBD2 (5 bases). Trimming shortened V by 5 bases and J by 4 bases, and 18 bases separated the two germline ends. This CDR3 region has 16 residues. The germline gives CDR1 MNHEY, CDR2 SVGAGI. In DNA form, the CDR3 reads TGTGCCAGCAGTGTACTCGGCGGGCAGTCATACAATGAGCAGTTCTTC. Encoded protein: CASSVLGGQSYNEQFF.

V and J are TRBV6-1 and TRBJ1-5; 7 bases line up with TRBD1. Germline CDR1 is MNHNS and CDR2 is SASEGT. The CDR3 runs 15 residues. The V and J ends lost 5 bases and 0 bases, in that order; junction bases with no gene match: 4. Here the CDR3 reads CASSRQGYSNQPQHF. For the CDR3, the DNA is TGTGCCAGCAGTCGACAGGGCTATAGCAATCAGCCCCAGCATTTT.

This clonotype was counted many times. The CDR3 spells CASRLEGANEQFF. The DNA of the CDR3 is TGTGCCAGCAGACTGGAGGGGGCCAATGAGCAGTTCTTC. V gene TRBV7-2 combines with J gene TRBJ2-1, with a tentative D call TRBD1 (7 bases). CDR1 and CDR2 (germline): SGHTA, FQGNSA. With 6 bases removed from V and 6 bases from J, the gap between germline ends came to 12 bases. The CDR3 is 13 amino acids.

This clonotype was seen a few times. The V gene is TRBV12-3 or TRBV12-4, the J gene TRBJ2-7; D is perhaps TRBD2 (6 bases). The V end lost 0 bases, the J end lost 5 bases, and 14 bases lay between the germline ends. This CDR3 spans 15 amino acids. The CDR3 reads CASSLAGGVYHEQYF. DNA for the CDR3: TGTGCCAGCAGTTTAGCGGGGGGAGTATACCACGAGCAGTACTTC.

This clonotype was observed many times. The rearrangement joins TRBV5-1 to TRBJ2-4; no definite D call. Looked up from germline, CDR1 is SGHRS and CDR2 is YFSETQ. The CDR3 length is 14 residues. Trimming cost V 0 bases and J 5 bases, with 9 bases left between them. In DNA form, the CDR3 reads TGCGCCAGCAGCTTGGATGGGCGGCAAAACATTCAGTACTTC. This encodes CASSLDGRQNIQYF. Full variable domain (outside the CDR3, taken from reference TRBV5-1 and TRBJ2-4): KAGVTQTPRYLIKTRGQQVTLSCSPISGHRSVSWYQQTPGQGLQFLFEYFSETQRNKGNFPGRFSGRQFSNSRSEMNVSTLELGDSALYLCASSLDGRQNIQYFGAGTRLSVL.

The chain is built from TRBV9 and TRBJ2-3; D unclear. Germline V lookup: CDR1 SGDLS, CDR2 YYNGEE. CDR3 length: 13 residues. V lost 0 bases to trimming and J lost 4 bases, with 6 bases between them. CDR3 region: CASSVVLADTQYF. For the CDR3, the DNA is TGTGCCAGCAGCGTAGTACTGGCAGATACGCAGTATTTT.

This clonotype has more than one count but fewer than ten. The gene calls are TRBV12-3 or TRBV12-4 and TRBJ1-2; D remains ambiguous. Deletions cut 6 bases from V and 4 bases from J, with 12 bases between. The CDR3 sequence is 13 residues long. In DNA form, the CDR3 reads TGTGCCAGCAGCAATCAGATTAGCTATGGCTACACCTTC. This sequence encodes CASSNQISYGYTF.

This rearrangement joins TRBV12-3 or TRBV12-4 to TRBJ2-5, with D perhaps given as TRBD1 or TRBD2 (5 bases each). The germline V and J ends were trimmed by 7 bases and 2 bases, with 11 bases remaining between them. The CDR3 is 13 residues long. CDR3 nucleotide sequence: TGTGCCAGCACTTCTTGGGGGCAAGAGACCCAGTACTTC. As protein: CASTSWGQETQYF.

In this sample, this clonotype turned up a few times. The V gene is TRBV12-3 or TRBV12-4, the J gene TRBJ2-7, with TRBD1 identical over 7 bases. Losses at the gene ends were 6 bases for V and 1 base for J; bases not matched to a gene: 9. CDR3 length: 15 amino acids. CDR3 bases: TGTGCCAGCAGCCAGGGGGTTTTGGGATCCTACGAGCAGTACTTC. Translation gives CASSQGVLGSYEQYF.

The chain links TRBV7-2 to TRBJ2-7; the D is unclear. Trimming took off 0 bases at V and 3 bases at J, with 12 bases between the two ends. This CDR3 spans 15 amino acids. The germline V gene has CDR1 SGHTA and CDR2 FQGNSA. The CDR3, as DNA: TGTGCCAGCAGCTTAGCGGTTCTTGAGCACTACGAGCAGTACTTC. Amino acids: CASSLAVLEHYEQYF.

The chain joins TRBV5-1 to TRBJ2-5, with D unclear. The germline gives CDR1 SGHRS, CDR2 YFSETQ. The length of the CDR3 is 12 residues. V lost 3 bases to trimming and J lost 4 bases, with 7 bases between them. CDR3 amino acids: CASSSPRETQYF. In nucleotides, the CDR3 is TGCGCCAGCAGCTCCCCCCGAGAGACCCAGTACTTC.

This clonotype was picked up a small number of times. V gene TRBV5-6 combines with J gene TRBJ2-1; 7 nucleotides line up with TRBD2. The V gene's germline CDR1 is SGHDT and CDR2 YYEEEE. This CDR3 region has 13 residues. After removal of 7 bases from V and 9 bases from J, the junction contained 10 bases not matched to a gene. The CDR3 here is CASGVGGTSEQFF. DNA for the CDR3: TGTGCCAGCGGGGTCGGGGGGACGAGTGAGCAGTTCTTC.

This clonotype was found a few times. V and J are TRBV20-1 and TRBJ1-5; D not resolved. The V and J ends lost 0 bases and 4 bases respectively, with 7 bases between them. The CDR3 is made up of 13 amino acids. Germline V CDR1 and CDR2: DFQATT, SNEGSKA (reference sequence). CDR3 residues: CSAREVWNQPQHF. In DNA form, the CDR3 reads TGCAGTGCTAGAGAGGTTTGGAATCAGCCCCAGCATTTT.